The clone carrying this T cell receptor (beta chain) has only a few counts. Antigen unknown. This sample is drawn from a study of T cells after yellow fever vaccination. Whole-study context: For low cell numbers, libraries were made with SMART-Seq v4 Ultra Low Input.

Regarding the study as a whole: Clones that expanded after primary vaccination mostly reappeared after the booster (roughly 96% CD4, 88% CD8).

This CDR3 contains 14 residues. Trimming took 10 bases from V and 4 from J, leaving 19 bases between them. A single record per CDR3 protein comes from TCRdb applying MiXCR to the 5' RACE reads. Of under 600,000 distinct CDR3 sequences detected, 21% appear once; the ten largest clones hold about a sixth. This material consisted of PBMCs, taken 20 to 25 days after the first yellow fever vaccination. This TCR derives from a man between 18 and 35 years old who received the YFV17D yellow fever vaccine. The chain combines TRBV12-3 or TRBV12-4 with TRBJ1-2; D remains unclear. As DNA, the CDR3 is TGTGCCACCTCTGTTACCCTGGGCCCCTATGGCTACACCTTC. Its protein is CATSVTLGPYGYTF.